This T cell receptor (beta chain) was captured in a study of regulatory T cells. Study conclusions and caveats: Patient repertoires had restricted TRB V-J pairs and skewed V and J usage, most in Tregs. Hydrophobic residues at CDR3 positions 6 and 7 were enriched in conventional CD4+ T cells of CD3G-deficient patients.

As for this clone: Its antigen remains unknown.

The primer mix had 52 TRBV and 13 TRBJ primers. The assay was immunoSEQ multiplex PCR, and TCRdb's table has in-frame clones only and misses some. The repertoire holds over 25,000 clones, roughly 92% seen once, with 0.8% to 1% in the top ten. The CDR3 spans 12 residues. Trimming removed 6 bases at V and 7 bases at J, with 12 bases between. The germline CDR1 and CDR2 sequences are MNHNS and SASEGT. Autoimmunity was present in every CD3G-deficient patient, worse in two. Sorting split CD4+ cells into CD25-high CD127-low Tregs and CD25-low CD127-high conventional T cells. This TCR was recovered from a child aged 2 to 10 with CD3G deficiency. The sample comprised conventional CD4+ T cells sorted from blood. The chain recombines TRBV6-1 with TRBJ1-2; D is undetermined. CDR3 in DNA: TGTGCCAGCAGCGCTTCAGGCGGTGGCTACACCTTC. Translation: CASSASGGGYTF.